Sequencing of this T cell receptor (beta chain) was carried out in a study of blood T cell repertoires in COVID-19. The wider study: The samples span acute and convalescent COVID-19 from the United States, Italy and Spain. Nucleic acid was either cDNA or gDNA, and it came from T cells, B-cell-depleted T cells, or PBMCs.

Original methodology: Amplification of reference gene primers was used by the study to estimate nucleated cell counts. Some clones are missing from TCRdb's copy, which holds only in-frame ones; the method was immunoSEQ multiplex PCR. V and J calls plus clone size are reproduced from that table; the DNA served to infer D and trimming. The sample holds about 150,000 clones, more than 65% seen once. The CDR3 contains 14 residues. V shed 5 bases and J shed 1 base, with 9 bases lying between them. In germline, CDR1 is LNHDA, CDR2 SQIVND (reference sequence). This sequence originates from a man in his sixties with acute or convalescent COVID-19. The chain combines TRBV19 with TRBJ1-3; unclear D gene. The sample consisted of peripheral blood. DNA of the CDR3: TGTGCCAGTAGTCCTCAAACTTCTGGAAACACCATATATTTT. It is translated as CASSPQTSGNTIYF.